These 15 T cell receptor beta chains share one sample of origin, sequenced in a study of T cell responses to AZD1222 COVID-19 vaccine. Data came from immunoSEQ multiplex PCR; TCRdb stores just in-frame clones and leaves some out. The table lists almost 35,000 clones, approximately 91% of them singletons, with roughly 7% in the top ten. This sample comprised peripheral blood, obtained on day 0 of AZD1222 vaccination. The receptor set was obtained from an adult in good health.

J is TRBJ2-2 and V is TRBV19; 12 bases agree with TRBD2. The germline V gene has CDR1 LNHDA and CDR2 SQIVND (reference sequence). The CDR3 is made up of 15 amino acids. The V segment lost 5 bases and the J segment 4 bases; nucleotides outside the gene matches: 2. The DNA of the CDR3 is TGTGCCAGTAGTCCGGGACTAGCGGGCACCGGGGAGCTGTTTTTT. It codes for CASSPGLAGTGELFF.

The chain carries TRBV4-1 and TRBJ2-2, with D tentatively TRBD2 (5 bases). V lost 0 bases, J lost 4 bases, and 15 bases lay in between. The germline CDR1 and CDR2 sequences are MGHRA and YSYEKL. The CDR3 length is 17 residues. DNA of the CDR3: TGCGCCAGCAGCCAAGAGTACCGGGGTGGACGCACCGGGGAGCTGTTTTTT. It codes for CASSQEYRGGRTGELFF.

The chain uses TRBV4-1 and TRBJ1-6; 9 nucleotides line up with TRBD1. Losses at the gene ends were 3 bases for V and 7 bases for J; bases not matched to a gene: 13. The germline gives CDR1 MGHRA, CDR2 YSYEKL. The CDR3 spans 18 residues. CDR3 sequence: CASSQIGIQGAVNSPLHF. The CDR3 DNA follows: TGCGCCAGCAGCCAGATCGGGATACAGGGGGCCGTGAATTCACCCCTCCACTTT.

This sequence joins TRBV11-2 and TRBJ1-2; TRBD1 might be the D (5 bases). Trimming left V 5 bases short and J 2 bases short, with 15 bases between. The V gene's germline CDR1 is SGHAT and CDR2 FQNNGV. The CDR3 extends over 15 amino acids. CDR3 coding DNA: TGTGCCAGCAGCCTTGGGTCAGGGATCAACTATGGCTACACCTTC. Residues: CASSLGSGINYGYTF.

The chain combines TRBV18 with TRBJ2-7; either TRBD1 or TRBD2 may supply D (5 bases each). The CDR3 runs 14 residues. The germline gives CDR1 KGHSH, CDR2 LQKENI. Trimming pared 1 base from V and 7 bases from J, leaving 14 bases between. The DNA for the CDR3 is TGTGCCAGCTCACCACTTGAGGGGTTGCGGGAGCAGTACTTC. Translation gives CASSPLEGLREQYF. Filled out from reference TRBV18 and TRBJ2-7, the complete variable domain reads NAGVMQNPRHLVRRRGQEARLRCSPMKGHSHVYWYRQLPEEGLKFMVYLQKENIIDESGMPKERFSAEFPKEGPSILRIQQVVRGDSAAYFCASSPLEGLREQYFGPGTRLTVT.

A few counts support this clone. The chain uses TRBV19 and TRBJ1-2; a possible D gene is TRBD1 (5 bases). Trimming removed 7 bases from V and 8 bases from J, with 29 bases in between. This CDR3 has 17 amino acids. Per the germline V gene, CDR1 is LNHDA and CDR2 is SQIVND (reference sequence). CDR3 nucleotide sequence: TGTGCCAGTAAGCCTATGGCCTTCACGGGACCTACGGGAGGCTACACCTTC. As protein: CASKPMAFTGPTGGYTF.

The gene calls are TRBV28 and TRBJ2-3; weak D call: TRBD2 (7 bases). In germline, CDR1 is MDHEN, CDR2 SYDVKM. The V gene lost 8 bases and the J gene lost 8 bases, with 20 bases spanning the gap. This CDR3 contains 14 residues. The CDR3 DNA is TGTGCCAGCGGAGGGGGGAGGGGCAGTGCTACGCAGTATTTT. Residues: CASGGGRGSATQYF.

The chain couples TRBV5-4 to TRBJ1-1, with 8 bases that match TRBD1. The CDR3 has 15 amino acids. V lost 5 bases, J lost 4 bases, and 10 bases stayed unmatched. CDR1 SGHNT and CDR2 YYREEE come from the germline V gene (reference sequence). The CDR3 protein is CASSLAGGKVTEAFF. CDR3 in DNA: TGTGCCAGCAGTTTAGCAGGGGGCAAGGTCACTGAAGCTTTCTTT.

V gene TRBV11-2 combines with J gene TRBJ2-1, with TRBD2 as a possible D gene (6 bases). The germline V and J ends were trimmed by 5 bases and 6 bases, with 17 bases remaining between them. Germline values: CDR1 SGHAT, CDR2 FQNNGV. This CDR3 has 15 amino acids. The chain's CDR3 is CASSHFSRGGNEQFF. DNA of the CDR3: TGTGCCAGCAGCCACTTCTCCCGGGGAGGCAATGAGCAGTTCTTC.

The chain carries TRBV7-8 and TRBJ2-1; 8 nucleotides align to TRBD2. V gave up 2 bases and J gave up 4 bases; unmatched junction bases: 10. The CDR3 spans 17 residues. The germline V gene has CDR1 SGHVS and CDR2 FQNEAQ. CDR3 protein: CASSLFGSGLGYNEQFF. Written as DNA, the CDR3 is TGTGCCAGCAGCTTATTTGGATCGGGACTAGGGTACAATGAGCAGTTCTTC.

The chain links TRBV12-5 to TRBJ2-4; a weak D match, TRBD2 (6 bases). The CDR3 runs 15 residues. Trimming removed 5 bases from V and 1 base from J, with 12 bases in between. Germline loops: CDR1 LGHNT, CDR2 FRNRAP. Here the CDR3 reads CASGTTRGAKNIQYF. The CDR3 DNA follows: TGTGCTAGTGGTACCACCCGGGGGGCCAAAAACATTCAGTACTTC.

This sequence joins TRBV7-9 and TRBJ1-2; D is unclear. Trimming removed 7 bases at V and 4 bases at J, with 16 bases between. Germline CDR1 SEHNR, CDR2 FQNEAQ (reference sequence). The CDR3 length is 14 residues. As DNA, the CDR3 is TGTGCCAGCACTCCTTCGCAGATGAGCTATGGCTACACCTTC. The encoded protein is CASTPSQMSYGYTF.

This clone was counted a few times. The chain joins TRBV4-3 to TRBJ1-2, with D possibly matching TRBD1 (5 bases). The CDR3 extends over 14 amino acids. CDR1 is LGHNA and CDR2 is YSLEER in the germline V gene. V lost 0 bases and J 6 bases, leaving 11 bases between the germline ends. In DNA form, the CDR3 reads TGCGCCAGCAGCCAAGATGGTACAGGAGATGGCTACACCTTC. As protein: CASSQDGTGDGYTF.

This chain uses TRBV15 with TRBJ2-1; D is unresolved. V was shortened by 0 bases and J by 5 bases, with 8 bases between the two germline ends. This CDR3 contains 14 residues. Germline V CDR1 and CDR2: LNHNV, YYDKDF (reference sequence). The CDR3 loop is CATSRDRGDNEQFF. CDR3 in DNA: TGTGCCACCAGCAGAGATCGAGGCGACAATGAGCAGTTCTTC.

V and J are TRBV18 and TRBJ1-6, with D unresolved. The CDR3 sequence is 15 residues long. Germline CDR1 is KGHSH and CDR2 is LQKENI. Trimming pared 4 bases from V and 3 bases from J, leaving 10 bases between. The CDR3 nucleotides are TGTGCCAGCTCACAAGGAACCGACTATAATTCACCCCTCCACTTT. This translates into CASSQGTDYNSPLHF.